The following is a TCR beta chain sequence with its context. As yet, its antigen is unknown. The sample comes from a study of T cell responses to AZD1222 COVID-19 vaccine. The CDR3 extends over 14 amino acids. The trim removed 5 bases at V and 3 bases at J, leaving 7 bases unmatched. The germline CDR1 and CDR2 sequences are MNHEY and SVGAGI. Study-level findings and limits: At study baseline, merely five or six AZD1222 recipients were seropositive. The peak T cell response came first, and repertoires were sampled only after it.

Second doses were pooled across both intervals (about 4 or about 12 weeks). Profiled with immunoSEQ multiplex PCR; TCRdb holds only in-frame clones, not every one. Of approximately 93,000 clones listed, over 75% are singletons. This TCR came from an adult who received the AZD1222 COVID-19 vaccine. The chain couples TRBV6-5 to TRBJ2-7; 7 nucleotides match TRBD2. The sequencing used peripheral blood, collected 28 days after the second AZD1222 dose. DNA of the CDR3: TGTGCCAGCAGTCTCGGGAGGTCCATCTACGAGCAGTACTTC. Translation: CASSLGRSIYEQYF.